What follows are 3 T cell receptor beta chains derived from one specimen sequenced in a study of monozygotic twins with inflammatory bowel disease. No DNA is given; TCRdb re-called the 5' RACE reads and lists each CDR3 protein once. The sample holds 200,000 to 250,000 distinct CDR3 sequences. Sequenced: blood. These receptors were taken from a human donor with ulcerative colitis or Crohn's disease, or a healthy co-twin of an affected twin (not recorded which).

CDR3 loop: CASSYKAGAYYEQYF. The V call is TRBV6-2 or TRBV6-3, the J call TRBJ2-7. The CDR3 length is 15 residues. Germline assignment: CDR1 MNHEY and CDR2 SVGEGT.

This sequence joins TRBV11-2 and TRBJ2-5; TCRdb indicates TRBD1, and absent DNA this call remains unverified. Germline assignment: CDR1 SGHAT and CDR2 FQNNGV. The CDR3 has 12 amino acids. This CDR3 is CASSTPGTGIDF.

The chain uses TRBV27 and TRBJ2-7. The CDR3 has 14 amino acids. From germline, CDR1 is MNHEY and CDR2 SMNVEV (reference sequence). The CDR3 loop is CASSLYGVFYEQYF.